This TCR beta chain was sequenced during a study of shared clonotypes between healthy human individuals (dated by TCRdb to about 2020). With regard to the full study: The cohort included three men and a couple of women between 18 and 49 years of age. For each donor, three plates each were used for CD4 naive and CD4 memory, two plates were used for CD8 naive, and one plate was used for CD8 memory. The study deeply sequenced blood TCR repertoires of about 5 healthy adults to estimate repertoire size and the extent of clonotype sharing between individuals. Between about 0.9 and 8.9 billion PBMCs per donor were obtained by leukapheresis. To increase sequencing depth and limit assay-specific biases, different laboratories used diverse techniques to prepare libraries and sequence TCR repertoires.

What the work shows at the level of the full study, not this receptor alone: Pairwise subsampling indicated that sequencing depth was expected to affect the degree of clonotype sharing among donors. Rarefaction of sorted-subset datasets indicated incomplete sequencing despite the large sequencing depth. Because the study included a small number of donors, the genetic and exposure-history diversity represented was limited. Naive subsets generally had larger estimated clonotype richness than memory subsets did. Across a few donors, around 5% of naive CD4, approximately 3.6% of naive CD8, 2.3% of memory CD4, and under 0.45% of memory CD8 clonotypes were shared. Compared with non-shared clonotypes, the clonotypes found in all four sorted-subset donors had higher generation probabilities. Sampling was restricted to blood, and TCR repertoires in tissues likely differ from the TCR repertoires found in blood.

Concerning this clone itself: Which antigen it targets is not known. Base-call qualities are not available, and no considerably larger clone is one nucleotide away.

The donors were healthy, HIV-negative adults with no recently reported acute infections or vaccinations. Every donor was a Caucasian adult living in Nashville, Tennessee, USA. The CD8 memory samples were a combination of magnetically selected CD45RO+ cells and CCR7-negative CD45RA+ effector memory (TemRA) cells. Blood was collected by leukapheresis, and PBMCs were isolated by Ficoll-Histopaque density gradient centrifugation and then cryopreserved in liquid nitrogen vapor phase. Analytical flow cytometry was used to check the purity and quantity of every magnetically sorted T cell population. Genomic DNA was isolated from every sorted fraction and measured by UV absorbance on a Nanodrop 2000c. Using the deep immunoSEQ assay, multiplex PCR amplified TCR CDR3 regions from genomic DNA. Extracted genomic DNA from each cell subset was spread evenly across all wells of several immunoSEQ 96-well plates, with each plate serving as a replicate. For sorted subsets, approximately 190 ng genomic DNA, equal to tens of thousands of T cell genomes, was loaded into each replicate PCR. The purified libraries were quantified using a Qubit 3.0 fluorometer, sized with a Bioanalyzer 2100, and then quantified again using the KAPA Library Quantification kit. A separate single-read 150-cycle Illumina NextSeq 550 flow cell was used to sequence each immunoSEQ 96-well plate. The original methods were these. The immunoSEQ output contained only junctional sequences without quality scores, so filtering could not match that applied to full-length reads. Sequences were annotated with PyIR, a Python wrapper for IgBLAST v1.9, and V/J genes and CDR3 were assigned using IMGT germline references. Reads were filtered out if the reads had weak V/J assignments (E-value above 1e-6), no CDR3, stop codons, out-of-frame junctions, or ambiguous translated residues. V3J clonotypes were defined by identical inferred V gene, J gene, and CDR3 amino acid sequence. Percentage overlap between repertoires was calculated by dividing the number of shared unique clonotypes by the size of the smaller repertoire. Repertoire richness was assessed with RTK rarefaction, the Chao1 estimator, and Recon v2.1 estimates of unobserved clonotypes. For all TCRbeta clonotypes obtained by the gDNA method from a few donors, generation probabilities were computed with OLGA. TCRdb carries this immuneACCESS record with in-frame sequences only. Its versions omit some clonotypes, under half of them owing to an unresolved V gene in the studies checked, with the rest unexplained. The V and J calls and the clone size are those of that table, but D and trimming were determined from the DNA. A total of roughly 660,000 clones appear in this sample, about 90% of them only once. The ten largest clones capture about 33% of the sample.

Germline trimming: 4 bases from V, 5 bases from J; junction bases outside gene matches: 7. The CDR3 starts with the cysteine, ends with the phenylalanine, and has 14 residues. The only DNA kept is the CDR3, 42 bases in frame from the first base. The germline V gene encodes CDR1 MDHEN and CDR2 SYDVKM. The sequenced sample was memory CD8+ T cells from PBMCs. The sample's cell subset or site label, decoded: CD45RO+ cells pooled with CCR7-negative TemRA cells. The V gene is TRBV28 and the J gene is TRBJ1-2; 7 middle bases align to TRBD1. The source is a man younger than 30 in good health. Some clones in this sample may be carry-over from other donors' samples. Here the CDR3 is given as CASSYRTGQYGYTF. The DNA reads as follows: TGTGCCAGCAGTTATCGGACAGGCCAGTATGGCTACACCTTC.